The 23 T cell receptor beta chains below were found in one sample sequenced in a study of blood T cell repertoires in COVID-19. Here immunoSEQ multiplex PCR was the method, and the copy in TCRdb shows in-frame clones only, minus some. The profile shows fewer than 350,000 clones, around 90% of them singletons. The sequenced sample consisted of peripheral blood. All receptors come from a woman aged 55 to 70 with COVID-19, enrolled during active disease.

This clone was observed once. This rearrangement joins TRBV5-1 to TRBJ1-1, with D perhaps matching TRBD1 (5 bases). Germline V lookup: CDR1 SGHRS, CDR2 YFSETQ. The CDR3 has 15 amino acids. V shed 2 bases and J shed 0 bases, with 11 bases lying between them. Here the CDR3 reads CASSFQGALNTEAFF. CDR3 coding DNA: TGCGCCAGCAGCTTTCAAGGGGCCCTGAACACTGAAGCTTTCTTT.

The V gene is TRBV3-1 (or the pseudogene TRBV3-2), the J gene TRBJ1-6; no firm D call. Germline V gene lookup returns CDR1 LGHDT and CDR2 YNNKEL (reference sequence). CDR3 length equals 15 residues. The V end lost 6 bases, the J end lost 1 base, and 10 bases lay between the germline ends. CDR3 amino acids: CASSHRGSYNSPLHF. The CDR3 DNA reads TGTGCCAGCAGTCACCGCGGTTCCTATAATTCACCCCTCCACTTT.

This clone was recorded only once. The V call is TRBV18, the J call TRBJ1-1; possible D gene TRBD1, 5 bases. Germline values: CDR1 KGHSH, CDR2 LQKENI. Trimming removed 0 bases at V and 1 base at J, with 15 bases between. The CDR3 is made up of 17 amino acids. The chain's CDR3 is CASSPPLGLVENTEAFF. CDR3 bases: TGTGCCAGCTCACCACCTTTGGGGCTCGTGGAGAACACTGAAGCTTTCTTT.

This clone was found a few times. V and J are TRBV28 and TRBJ2-3; D may be TRBD2 (7 bases). The CDR3 is 14 residues long. Trimming pared 6 bases from V and 4 bases from J, leaving 14 bases between. Per the germline V gene, CDR1 is MDHEN and CDR2 is SYDVKM. The CDR3 DNA is TGTGCCAGCAGCCGAGGGGGGGGAGCAGATACGCAGTATTTT. Translated: CASSRGGGADTQYF. Full variable domain (rest looked up from reference TRBV28 and TRBJ2-3): DVKVTQSSRYLVKRTGEKVFLECVQDMDHENMFWYRQDPGLGLRLIYFSYDVKMKEKGDIPEGYSVSREKKERFSLILESASTNQTSMYLCASSRGGGADTQYFGPGTRLTVL.

This clone turned up a few times. The genes are TRBV6-2 or TRBV6-3 and TRBJ1-1, with 7 nucleotides matching TRBD1. Germline assignment: CDR1 MNHEY and CDR2 SVGEGT. V gave up 6 bases and J gave up 4 bases; unmatched junction bases: 14. The CDR3 contains 16 residues. CDR3 sequence reads: CASSLGQSVSTTEAFF. The CDR3 DNA reads as TGTGCCAGCAGCCTGGGACAGTCGGTCTCTACCACTGAAGCTTTCTTT.

This sequence joins TRBV6-6 and TRBJ2-1; D is undetermined. The CDR3 consists of 15 residues. Looked up from germline, CDR1 is MNHNY and CDR2 is SVGAGI (reference sequence). Trimming stripped 0 bases from V and 4 bases from J, with 10 bases between. Here the CDR3 DNA reads TGTGCCAGCAGTTACTCAATCGGGTCTTACAATGAGCAGTTCTTC. This sequence encodes CASSYSIGSYNEQFF.

The CDR3 DNA is TGTGCCAGCAGCTCCGGGGGAGGCGGTTCACCCCTCCACTTT. It codes for CASSSGGGGSPLHF. This rearrangement joins TRBV28 to TRBJ1-6; D might be TRBD1 (5 bases). V shed 6 bases and J shed 9 bases, with 15 bases lying between them. The CDR3 has 14 amino acids. Germline V lookup: CDR1 MDHEN, CDR2 SYDVKM.

CDR3 residues: CASSMGQGKYSNQPQHF. CDR3 in DNA: TGTGCCAGTAGTATGGGTCAGGGCAAATATAGCAATCAGCCCCAGCATTTT. J is TRBJ1-5 and V is TRBV19; TRBD1 might be the D (5 bases). This CDR3 is 17 amino acids long. The ends were cut back, 3 bases at V and 0 bases at J, with 15 bases in the middle. CDR1 and CDR2 (germline): LNHDA, SQIVND (reference sequence).

The J gene is TRBJ1-1, the V gene TRBV7-3; D call uncertain. Germline V gene sequence: CDR1 SGHTA, CDR2 FQGTGA. Trimming left V 8 bases short and J 0 bases short, with 10 bases between. The CDR3 has 13 residues. The CDR3 DNA reads TGTGCCAGCGGGAGCCTCTTGAACACTGAAGCTTTCTTT. Encoded protein: CASGSLLNTEAFF.

This rearrangement joins TRBV5-4 to TRBJ2-7, with D tentatively TRBD2 (5 bases). Germline assignment: CDR1 SGHNT and CDR2 YYREEE (reference sequence). Deletions cut 0 bases from V and 0 bases from J, with 13 bases between. The CDR3 extends over 16 amino acids. DNA of the CDR3: TGTGCCAGCAGCTTGGGGTTAGAAGGGAGCTCCTACGAGCAGTACTTC. Amino acid sequence: CASSLGLEGSSYEQYF.

J is TRBJ1-4 and V is TRBV5-6, with no clear D. V shed 4 bases and J shed 2 bases, with 6 bases lying between them. The CDR3 consists of 13 residues. Germline V gene sequence: CDR1 SGHDT, CDR2 YYEEEE. This CDR3 reads CASSRLTNEKLFF. CDR3 coding DNA: TGTGCCAGCAGCAGACTTACTAATGAAAAACTGTTTTTT.

The V and J genes are TRBV4-2 and TRBJ2-5; tentative D call: TRBD2 (5 bases). CDR1 is LGHNA, CDR2 YNFKEQ, per germline. The CDR3 loop spans 18 amino acids. V was shortened by 4 bases and J by 7 bases, with 28 bases between the two germline ends. This CDR3 is CASSRSGVGGLDHGTQYF. As DNA, the CDR3 is TGTGCCAGCAGCCGCTCTGGGGTAGGAGGCCTCGATCATGGGACCCAGTACTTC.

As concerns this clone: Compared with germline, one end of the junction differs, possibly owing to a read error. This chain uses TRBV6-1 with TRBJ1-6, with TRBD1 as a possible D gene (6 bases). CDR1 and CDR2 (germline): MNHNS, SASEGT. CDR3 length: 13 residues. The DNA of the CDR3 is TGTGCCAGCCGTGACAGGAGGGATTCACCCCTCCACTTT. Translating gives CASRDRRDSPLHF.

V usage is TRBV28 and J usage is TRBJ1-2; 11 bases line up with TRBD1. Looked up from germline, CDR1 is MDHEN and CDR2 is SYDVKM. The J segment lost 6 bases and the V segment lost 6 bases, leaving 9 bases of the junction unmatched. This CDR3 has 15 residues. Here the CDR3 reads CASSLIRTGGDGYTF. The CDR3, as DNA: TGTGCCAGCAGCCTAATCCGGACAGGGGGCGATGGCTACACCTTC.

CDR3 protein: CASSLRQYQETQYF. The CDR3 DNA reads as TGTGCCAGCAGCCTGCGACAGTACCAAGAGACCCAGTACTTC. The chain carries TRBV7-8 and TRBJ2-5, with a possible D match to TRBD1 (5 bases). Trimming stripped 5 bases from V and 0 bases from J, with 10 bases between. The germline gives CDR1 SGHVS, CDR2 FQNEAQ. The CDR3 consists of 14 residues.

The genes are TRBV19 and TRBJ1-5, with D maybe TRBD1 (6 bases). The ends were cut back, 4 bases at V and 0 bases at J, with 10 bases in the middle. Germline V gives CDR1 LNHDA, CDR2 SQIVND (reference sequence). There are 15 residues in the CDR3. As DNA, the CDR3 is TGTGCCAGTAGTAAATACAGGGCTAGCAATCAGCCCCAGCATTTT. Translated: CASSKYRASNQPQHF.

The rearrangement links TRBV6-6 to TRBJ1-5; 10 nucleotides match TRBD1. Germline V gene data show CDR1 as MNHNY and CDR2 as SVGAGI (reference sequence). V lost 6 bases, J lost 6 bases, and 11 bases stayed unmatched. This CDR3 region has 16 residues. As DNA, the CDR3 is TGTGCCAGCAGCTATGACGGACAGGGGGTAGGTCAGCCCCAGCATTTT. Protein: CASSYDGQGVGQPQHF.

The V call is TRBV6-5, the J call TRBJ1-1; D gene ambiguous. This CDR3 is built from 13 residues. Trimming cost V 3 bases and J 0 bases, with 5 bases left between them. Per the germline V gene, CDR1 is MNHEY and CDR2 is SVGAGI. The chain's CDR3 is CASSYSVNTEAFF. Here the CDR3 DNA reads TGTGCCAGCAGTTATTCGGTGAACACTGAAGCTTTCTTT.

The CDR3 loop reads CASSEGRGSPLHF. In DNA form, the CDR3 reads TGTGCCAGCAGTGAAGGCAGAGGATCACCCCTCCACTTT. The rearrangement joins TRBV25-1 to TRBJ1-6, with D hard to call. Germline-derived CDR1 and CDR2 are MGHDK and SYGVNS. V was shortened by 2 bases and J by 10 bases, with 9 bases between the two germline ends. The CDR3 covers 13 residues.

As regards this clone: Distinct nucleotide sequences in the sample also encode this CDR3. The rearrangement links TRBV7-9 to TRBJ1-1; D gene ambiguous. The CDR3 runs 12 residues. V lost 5 bases and J 2 bases, leaving 6 bases between the germline ends. The V gene's germline CDR1 is SEHNR and CDR2 FQNEAQ (reference sequence). The CDR3 here is CASSRGNTEAFF. The CDR3 DNA reads as TGTGCCAGCAGCCGAGGAAACACTGAAGCTTTCTTT.

The chain couples TRBV3-1 (or the pseudogene TRBV3-2) to TRBJ2-5; 10 positions agree with TRBD2. Trimming at V came to 4 bases and at J to 5 bases, leaving 13 bases not matched to a gene. Germline V gene data show CDR1 as LGHDT and CDR2 as YNNKEL (reference sequence). The CDR3 is made up of 17 amino acids. CDR3 sequence reads: CASSLSTLAGIRETQYF. The CDR3 coding sequence is TGTGCCAGCAGCCTTTCAACACTAGCGGGGATCCGGGAGACCCAGTACTTC.

This clone showed up just once. The CDR3 coding sequence is TGTGCCAGCAGTTACCGGGGCTCTGGGGCCAACGTCCTGACTTTC. It translates to CASSYRGSGANVLTF. The gene calls are TRBV6-5 and TRBJ2-6; D may be TRBD2 (5 bases). The CDR3 covers 15 residues. V was trimmed by 2 bases and J by 0 bases, leaving 5 bases between them. Looked up from germline, CDR1 is MNHEY and CDR2 is SVGAGI.

As concerns this clone: Other nucleotide sequences in the sample specify the same CDR3. The chain couples TRBV2 to TRBJ1-3; D is unclear. V was shortened by 4 bases and J by 3 bases, with 4 bases between the two germline ends. The CDR3 is 12 residues long. Per germline, CDR1 SNHLY and CDR2 FYNNEI. The DNA of the CDR3 is TGTGCCAGCAGTGGGAGTGGAAACACCATATATTTT. Amino acid sequence: CASSGSGNTIYF.